This TCR beta chain came from a study of metastatic and nonmetastatic thyroid tumors. Study information: Blood and tumor or nodule tissue repertoires from malignant and benign thyroid patients were compared.

The entire patient cohort was treatment-naive prior to thyroid surgery. How the authors handled the data: Construction of a distant-metastasis classifier for papillary thyroid cancer relied on CDR3 differences across clinicopathological groups. TCRdb re-clonotyped the PCR reads via MiXCR. TCRdb's processing, not the authors', yielded these V and J calls. Of 50,000 to 65,000 clones in the sample, over 15% were seen once. The CDR3 has 15 residues. Germline V gives CDR1 MRHNA, CDR2 SNTAGT. V lost 10 bases, J lost 7 bases, and 16 bases stayed unmatched. This clone was observed many times. Sequencing used blood. The TCR was taken from a female donor with papillary thyroid cancer or a benign thyroid nodule (not recorded which). Some clones in this sample may be carry-over from other donors' samples. The rearrangement uses TRBV6-4 and TRBJ2-3; 8 bases agree with TRBD1. The CDR3 reads CAISKPGGAPNTQYF. The CDR3 bases are TGTGCCATCAGCAAACCAGGGGGCGCACCGAATACGCAGTATTTT.